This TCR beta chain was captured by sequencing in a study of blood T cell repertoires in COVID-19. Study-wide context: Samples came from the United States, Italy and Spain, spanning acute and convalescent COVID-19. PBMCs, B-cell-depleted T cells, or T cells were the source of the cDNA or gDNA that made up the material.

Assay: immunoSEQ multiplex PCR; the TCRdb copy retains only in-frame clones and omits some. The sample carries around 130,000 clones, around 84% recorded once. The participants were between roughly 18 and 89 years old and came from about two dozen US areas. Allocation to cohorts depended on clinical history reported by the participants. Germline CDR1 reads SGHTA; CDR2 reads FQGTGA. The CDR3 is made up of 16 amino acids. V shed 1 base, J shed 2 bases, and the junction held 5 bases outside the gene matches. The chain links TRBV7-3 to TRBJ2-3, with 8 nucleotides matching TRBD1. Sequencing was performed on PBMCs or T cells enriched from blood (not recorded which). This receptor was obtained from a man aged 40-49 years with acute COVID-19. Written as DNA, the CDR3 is TGTGCCAGCAGCTTAAAGGGGGACAGGTCCACAGATACGCAGTATTTT. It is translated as CASSLKGDRSTDTQYF.